This entry is about one TCR beta chain. Its antigen remains unknown. This sample is part of a study of cytomegalovirus exposure and HLA in healthy donors. Across the whole study: The early release's HLA-typed donors yielded some 85 million unique TCRs.

Study-wide points: The study recorded over 150 TCR beta chains that were cytomegalovirus-associated. Later analysis suggested links between common viral pathogens and several top significant clusters.

Primers: 60 Vbeta forward and 13 Jbeta reverse. Profiling relied on immunoSEQ multiplex PCR, and the TCRdb table lists in-frame clones only, not all of them. The table lists about 110,000 clones, approximately 79% of them singletons. Whereas donors were nominally healthy upon sampling, unrecorded immune exposures were probable. The junction had 3 bases not matched to a gene; V was cut back by 2 bases and J by 3 bases. This CDR3 comprises 16 residues. CDR1 is SGHTA, CDR2 FQGTGA, per germline. The sequence derives from a man between 60 and 75 years old in good health and CMV-seronegative. The chain is built from TRBV7-3 and TRBJ2-3; 12 bases agree with TRBD2. Input material: PBMCs. The chain's CDR3 is CASSLGTSGRTDTQYF. The CDR3 DNA follows: TGTGCCAGCAGCTTAGGGACTAGCGGGCGGACAGATACGCAGTATTTT. Full variable domain (outside the CDR3, taken from reference TRBV7-3 and TRBJ2-3): GAGVSQTPSNKVTEKGKYVELRCDPISGHTALYWYRQSLGQGPEFLIYFQGTGAADDSGLPNDRFFAVRPEGSVSTLKIQRTERGDSAVYLCASSLGTSGRTDTQYFGPGTRLTVL.